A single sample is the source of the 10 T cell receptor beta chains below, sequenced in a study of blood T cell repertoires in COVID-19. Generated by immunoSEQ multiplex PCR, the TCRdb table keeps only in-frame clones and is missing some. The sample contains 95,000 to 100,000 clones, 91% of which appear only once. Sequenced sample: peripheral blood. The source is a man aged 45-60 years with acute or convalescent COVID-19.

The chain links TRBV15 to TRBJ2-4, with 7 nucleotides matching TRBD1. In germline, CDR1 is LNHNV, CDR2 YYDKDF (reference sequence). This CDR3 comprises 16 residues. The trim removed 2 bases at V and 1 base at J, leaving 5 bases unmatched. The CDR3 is CATSRPGGVAKNIQYF. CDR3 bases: TGTGCCACCAGCAGACCAGGGGGAGTGGCCAAAAACATTCAGTACTTC.

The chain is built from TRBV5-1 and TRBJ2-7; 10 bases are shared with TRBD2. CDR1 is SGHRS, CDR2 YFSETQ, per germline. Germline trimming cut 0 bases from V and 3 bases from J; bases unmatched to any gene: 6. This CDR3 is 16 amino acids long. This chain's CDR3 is CASSLASLAGVYEQYF. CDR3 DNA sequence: TGCGCCAGCAGCTTGGCATCCCTAGCGGGGGTCTACGAGCAGTACTTC.

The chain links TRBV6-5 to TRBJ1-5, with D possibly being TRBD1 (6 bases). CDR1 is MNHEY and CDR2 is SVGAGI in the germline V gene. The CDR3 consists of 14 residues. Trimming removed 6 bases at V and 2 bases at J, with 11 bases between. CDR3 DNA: TGTGCCAGCAGGCTACAGGGAGGCAATCAGCCCCAGCATTTT. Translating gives CASRLQGGNQPQHF.

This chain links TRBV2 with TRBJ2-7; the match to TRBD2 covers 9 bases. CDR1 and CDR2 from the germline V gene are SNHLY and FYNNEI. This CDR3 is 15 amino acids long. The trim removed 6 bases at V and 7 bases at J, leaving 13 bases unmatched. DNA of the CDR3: TGTGCCAGCAGGGGGACTAGCTCGGCCCGGGGGGAGCAGTACTTC. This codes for CASRGTSSARGEQYF. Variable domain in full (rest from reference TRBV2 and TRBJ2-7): EPEVTQTPSHQVTQMGQEVILRCVPISNHLYFYWYRQILGQKVEFLVSFYNNEISEKSEIFDDQFSVERPDGSNFTLKIRSTKLEDSAMYFCASRGTSSARGEQYFGPGTRLTVT.

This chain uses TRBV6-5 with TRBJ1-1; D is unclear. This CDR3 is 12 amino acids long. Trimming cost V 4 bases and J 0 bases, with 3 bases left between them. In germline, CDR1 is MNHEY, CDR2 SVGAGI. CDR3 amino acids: CASSSMNTEAFF. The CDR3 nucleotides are TGTGCCAGCAGTTCTATGAACACTGAAGCTTTCTTT.

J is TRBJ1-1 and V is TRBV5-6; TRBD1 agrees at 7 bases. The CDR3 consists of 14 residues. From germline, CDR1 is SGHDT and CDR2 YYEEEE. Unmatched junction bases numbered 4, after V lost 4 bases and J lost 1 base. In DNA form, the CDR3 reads TGTGCCAGCAGCCCGGGACAGAAGAACACTGAAGCTTTCTTT. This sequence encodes CASSPGQKNTEAFF.

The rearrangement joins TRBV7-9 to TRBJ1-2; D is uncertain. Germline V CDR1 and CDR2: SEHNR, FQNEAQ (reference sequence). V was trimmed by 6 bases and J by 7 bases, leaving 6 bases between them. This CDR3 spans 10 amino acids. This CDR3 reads CASRGAGYTF. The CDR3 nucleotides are TGTGCCAGCAGGGGAGCTGGCTACACCTTC.

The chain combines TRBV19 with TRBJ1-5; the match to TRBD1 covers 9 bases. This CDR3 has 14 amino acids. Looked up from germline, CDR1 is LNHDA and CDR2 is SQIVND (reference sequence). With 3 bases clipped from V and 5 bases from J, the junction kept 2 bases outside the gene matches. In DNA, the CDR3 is TGTGCCAGTAGTATCGGGACAGGGTATCAGCCCCAGCATTTT. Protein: CASSIGTGYQPQHF.

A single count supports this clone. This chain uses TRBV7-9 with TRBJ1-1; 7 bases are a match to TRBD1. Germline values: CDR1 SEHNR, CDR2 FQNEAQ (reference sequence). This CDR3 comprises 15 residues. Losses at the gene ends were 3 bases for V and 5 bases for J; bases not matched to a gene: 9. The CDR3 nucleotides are TGTGCCAGCAGCTTTGGAGGGGGCAGAGGTACTGAAGCTTTCTTT. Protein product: CASSFGGGRGTEAFF.

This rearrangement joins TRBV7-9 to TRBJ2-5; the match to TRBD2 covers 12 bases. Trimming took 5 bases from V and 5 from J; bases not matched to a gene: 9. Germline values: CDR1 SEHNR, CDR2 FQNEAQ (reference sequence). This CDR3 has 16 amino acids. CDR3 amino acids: CASSPGLAGRAETQYF. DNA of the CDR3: TGTGCCAGCAGCCCCGGACTAGCGGGGAGAGCGGAGACCCAGTACTTC. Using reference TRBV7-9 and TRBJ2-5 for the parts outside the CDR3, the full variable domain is DTGVSQNPRHKITKRGQNVTFRCDPISEHNRLYWYRQTLGQGPEFLTYFQNEAQLEKSRLLSDRFSAERPKGSFSTLEIQRTEQGDSAMYLCASSPGLAGRAETQYFGPGTRLLVL.